This T cell receptor (beta chain) was sequenced during a study of molecular identifiers for immune sequencing clone quantification. Whole-study results and caveats: Clones carrying above 20 RNA copies accounted for over 98% of effector molecules, under 1% in naive cells.

Turning to this clonotype: Its matching antigen is unknown. An end of the junction does not agree with germline; a read error may underlie this.

TCR libraries were built in bulk with a published protocol and specific TCR primers. TCRdb analysed the PCR reads with MiXCR anew, one entry per CDR3 protein. The data contain about 86,000 distinct CDR3 sequences, around 27% of them seen just once; the ten biggest clones take up roughly 0.76%. The CDR3 loop spans 15 amino acids. The germline V gene has CDR1 LNHNV and CDR2 YYDKDF (reference sequence). The TCR sequence derives from a human donor in good health. Some libraries in this study had Jurkat cell RNA spiked in. Source material: naive CD8+ T cells from blood, with Jurkat cell RNA spiked in. Subset given: FACS-sorted CD8+CD4-CCR7+CD45RA+ naive T cells. V is TRBV15 and J is TRBJ1-1; no clear D. The CDR3 region is CATSRDRQLNTEALF. Written as DNA, the CDR3 is TGTGCCACCAGCAGAGATCGGCAATTGAACACTGAGGCTCTCTTT. Looking up the rest from reference TRBV15 and TRBJ1-1 gives the full variable domain: DAMVIQNPRYQVTQFGKPVTLSCSQTLNHNVMYWYQQKSSQAPKLLFHYYDKDFNNEADTPDNFQSRRPNTSFCFLDIRSPGLGDTAMYLCATSRDRQLNTEALFGQGTRLTVV.